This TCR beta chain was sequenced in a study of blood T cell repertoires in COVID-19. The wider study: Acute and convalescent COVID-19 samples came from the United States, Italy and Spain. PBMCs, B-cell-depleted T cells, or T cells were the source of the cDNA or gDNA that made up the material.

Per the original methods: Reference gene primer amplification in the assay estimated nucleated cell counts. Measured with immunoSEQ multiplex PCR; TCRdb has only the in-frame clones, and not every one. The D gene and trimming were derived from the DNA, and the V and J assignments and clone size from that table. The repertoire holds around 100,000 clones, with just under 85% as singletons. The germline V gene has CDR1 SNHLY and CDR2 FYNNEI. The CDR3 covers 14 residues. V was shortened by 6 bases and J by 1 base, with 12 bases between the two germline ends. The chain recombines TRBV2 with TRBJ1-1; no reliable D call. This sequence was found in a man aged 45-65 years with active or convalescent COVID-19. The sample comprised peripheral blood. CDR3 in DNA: TGTGCCAGCAGCGCCCGGGGTCGGAACACTGAAGCTTTCTTT. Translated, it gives CASSARGRNTEAFF.